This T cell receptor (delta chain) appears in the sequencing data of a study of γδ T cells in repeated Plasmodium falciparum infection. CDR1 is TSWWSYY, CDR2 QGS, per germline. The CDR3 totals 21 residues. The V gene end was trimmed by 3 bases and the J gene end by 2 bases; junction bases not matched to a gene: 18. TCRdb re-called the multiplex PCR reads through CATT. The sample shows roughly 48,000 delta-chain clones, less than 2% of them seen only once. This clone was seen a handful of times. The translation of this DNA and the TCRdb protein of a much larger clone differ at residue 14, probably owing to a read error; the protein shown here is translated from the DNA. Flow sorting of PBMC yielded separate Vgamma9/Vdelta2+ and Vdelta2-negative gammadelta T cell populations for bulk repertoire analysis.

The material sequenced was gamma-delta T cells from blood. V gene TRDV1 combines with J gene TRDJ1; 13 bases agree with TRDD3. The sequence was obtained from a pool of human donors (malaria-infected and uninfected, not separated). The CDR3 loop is CALGEVRGKLGDTLGTDKLIF. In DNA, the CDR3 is TGTGCTCTTGGGGAGGTTAGGGGTAAACTGGGGGATACGCTGGGGACCGATAAACTCATCTTT.